These 3 T cell receptor beta chains share one sample of origin, sequenced in a study of control samples from healthy donors and cancer patients. Repertoires were generated with immunoSEQ multiplex PCR, while TCRdb's copy carries only in-frame clones and drops some. The sample yields 130,000 or so clones, roughly 91% seen once. The sample taken for sequencing was blood. The receptor set was obtained from a man aged 35-49 years in good health.

This chain connects TRBV10-1 to TRBJ2-7; no reliable D call. Per germline, CDR1 WNHNN and CDR2 SYGVQD (reference sequence). CDR3 size: 12 residues. V was trimmed by 3 bases and J by 1 base, leaving 4 bases between them. The CDR3 sequence is CASSDLSYEQYF. CDR3 sequence (DNA): TGCGCCAGCAGTGATTTGTCCTACGAGCAGTACTTC.

The rearrangement links TRBV5-4 to TRBJ2-3; maybe TRBD2 (5 bases). Per germline, CDR1 SGHNT and CDR2 YYREEE (reference sequence). The CDR3 totals 19 residues. Between the trimmed V and J ends, which lost 3 bases and 6 bases, there was a span of 29 bases. The CDR3 bases are TGTGCCAGCAGCTCCCCTTTTAGTCCCCGGGGTAGCGAAGTTGATACGCAGTATTTT. This codes for CASSSPFSPRGSEVDTQYF.

About this clone: Other DNA sequences in this sample translate to the same CDR3. V is TRBV6-5 and J is TRBJ2-3; possibly TRBD1 or TRBD2 for D (6 bases each). Germline CDR1 is MNHEY and CDR2 is SVGAGI. The CDR3 is made up of 14 amino acids. V dropped 6 bases and J dropped 11 bases, with 21 bases sitting between them. CDR3 loop: CASSPPRTDSGQYF. The CDR3 nucleotides are TGTGCCAGCAGCCCCCCCCGGACAGATAGCGGGCAGTATTTT.